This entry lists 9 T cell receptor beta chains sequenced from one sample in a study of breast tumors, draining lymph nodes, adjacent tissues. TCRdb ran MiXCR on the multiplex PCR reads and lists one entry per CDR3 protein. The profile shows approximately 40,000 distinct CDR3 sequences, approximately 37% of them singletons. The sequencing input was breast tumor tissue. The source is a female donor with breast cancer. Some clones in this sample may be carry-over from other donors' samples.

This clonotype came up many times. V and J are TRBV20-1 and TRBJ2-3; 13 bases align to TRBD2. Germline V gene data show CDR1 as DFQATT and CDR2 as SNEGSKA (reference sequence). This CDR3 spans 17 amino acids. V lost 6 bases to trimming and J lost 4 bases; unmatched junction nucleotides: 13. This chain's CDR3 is CSAKTSGRAGGADTQYF. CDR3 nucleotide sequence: TGCAGTGCAAAAACTAGCGGGAGGGCCGGGGGCGCAGATACGCAGTATTTT.

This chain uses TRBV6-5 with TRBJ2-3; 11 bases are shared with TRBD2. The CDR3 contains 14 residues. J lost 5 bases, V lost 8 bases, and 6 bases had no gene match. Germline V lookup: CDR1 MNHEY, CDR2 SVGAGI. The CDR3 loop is CASRTSGSGDTQYF. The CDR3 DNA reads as TGTGCCAGCCGAACTAGCGGGAGCGGAGATACGCAGTATTTT.

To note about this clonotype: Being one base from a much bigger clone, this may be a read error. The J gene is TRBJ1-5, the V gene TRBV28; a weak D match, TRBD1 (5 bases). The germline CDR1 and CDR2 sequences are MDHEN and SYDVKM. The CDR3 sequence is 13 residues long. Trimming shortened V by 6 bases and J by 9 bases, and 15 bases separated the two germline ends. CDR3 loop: CASREGRDLPQHF. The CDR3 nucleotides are TGTGCCAGCAGGGAGGGGAGGGATTTGCCCCAGCATTTT.

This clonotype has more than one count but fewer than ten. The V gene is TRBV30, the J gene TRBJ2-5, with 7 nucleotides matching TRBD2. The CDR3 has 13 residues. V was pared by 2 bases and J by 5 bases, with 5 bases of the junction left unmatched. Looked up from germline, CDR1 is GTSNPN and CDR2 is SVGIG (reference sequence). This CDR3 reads CAWSRGSGETQYF. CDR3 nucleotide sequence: TGTGCCTGGAGTCGCGGGAGCGGGGAGACCCAGTACTTC.

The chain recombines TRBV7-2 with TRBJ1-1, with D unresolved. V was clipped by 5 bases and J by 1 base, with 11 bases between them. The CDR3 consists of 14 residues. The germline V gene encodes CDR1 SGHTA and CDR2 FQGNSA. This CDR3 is CASSTFGKNTEAFF. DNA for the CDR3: TGTGCCAGCAGCACGTTTGGGAAGAACACTGAAGCTTTCTTT.

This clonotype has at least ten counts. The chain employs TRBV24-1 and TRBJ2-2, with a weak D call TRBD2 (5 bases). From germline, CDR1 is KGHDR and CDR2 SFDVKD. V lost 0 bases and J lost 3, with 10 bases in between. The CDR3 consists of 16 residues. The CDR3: CATSDLRSADTGELFF. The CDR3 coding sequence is TGTGCCACCAGTGATTTGCGTTCAGCGGACACCGGGGAGCTGTTTTTT.

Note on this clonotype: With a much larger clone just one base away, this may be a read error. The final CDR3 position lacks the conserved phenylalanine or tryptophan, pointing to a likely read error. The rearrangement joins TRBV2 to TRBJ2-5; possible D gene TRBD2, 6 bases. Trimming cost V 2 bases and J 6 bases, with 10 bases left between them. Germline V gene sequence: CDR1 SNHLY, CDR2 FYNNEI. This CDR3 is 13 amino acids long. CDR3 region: CASSELGRKTQYL. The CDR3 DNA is TGTGCCAGCAGTGAACTCGGGAGAAAGACCCAGTACCTC.

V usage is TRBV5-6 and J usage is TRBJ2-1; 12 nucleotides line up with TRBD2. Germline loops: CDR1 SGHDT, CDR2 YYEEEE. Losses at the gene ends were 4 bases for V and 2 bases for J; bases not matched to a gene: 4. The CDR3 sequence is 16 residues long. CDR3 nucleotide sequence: TGTGCCAGCAGCCCGACTAGCGGGAGAACCTACAATGAGCAGTTCTTC. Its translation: CASSPTSGRTYNEQFF.

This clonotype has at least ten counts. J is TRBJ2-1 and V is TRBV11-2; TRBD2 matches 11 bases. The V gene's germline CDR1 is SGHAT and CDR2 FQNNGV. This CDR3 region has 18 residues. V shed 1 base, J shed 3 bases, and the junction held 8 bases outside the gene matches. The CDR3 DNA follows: TGTGCCAGCAGCTTAGGGTGGGGACTAGCGGCGATCTACAATGAGCAGTTCTTC. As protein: CASSLGWGLAAIYNEQFF.